This T cell receptor (beta chain) was captured by sequencing in a study of T-cell reconstitution after alpha-beta-depleted transplantation in children. Study observations and caveats: It was surviving recipient T cells and thymic progenitors that gave some patients high TCRbeta diversity at day 60. Several hundred rapidly expanded clones from non-depleted graft cells reportedly supplied alpha-beta T cells about two months post-transplant. T-cell counts and diversity at one year post-transplant came mainly from newly produced T cells.

This clonotype was counted at least ten times. Its target is unknown. Germline V CDR1 and CDR2: SGHVS, FNYEAQ. Trimming pared 1 base from V and 11 bases from J, leaving 16 bases between. This CDR3 has 14 residues. This sample's TCRbeta library carried unique molecular identifier barcodes. TCRdb itself ran the PCR reads through MiXCR, one entry per CDR3 protein. The table has tens of thousands of distinct CDR3 sequences, 4% to 5% seen once. The clonotype originates from a boy under two years old who had a stem cell transplant for acute myeloid leukemia, so the T cells may come from the graft donor. The specimen comprised PBMCs, mostly from graft donor cells, sampled 180 days after TCRalphabeta/CD19-depleted stem cell transplant. This sequence joins TRBV7-6 and TRBJ2-3, with D possibly being TRBD1 or TRBD2 (6 bases each). CDR3 DNA: TGTGCCAGCAGCTTAGAAGTATCGGGGGCGCAGCAGTATTTT. Translation: CASSLEVSGAQQYF.